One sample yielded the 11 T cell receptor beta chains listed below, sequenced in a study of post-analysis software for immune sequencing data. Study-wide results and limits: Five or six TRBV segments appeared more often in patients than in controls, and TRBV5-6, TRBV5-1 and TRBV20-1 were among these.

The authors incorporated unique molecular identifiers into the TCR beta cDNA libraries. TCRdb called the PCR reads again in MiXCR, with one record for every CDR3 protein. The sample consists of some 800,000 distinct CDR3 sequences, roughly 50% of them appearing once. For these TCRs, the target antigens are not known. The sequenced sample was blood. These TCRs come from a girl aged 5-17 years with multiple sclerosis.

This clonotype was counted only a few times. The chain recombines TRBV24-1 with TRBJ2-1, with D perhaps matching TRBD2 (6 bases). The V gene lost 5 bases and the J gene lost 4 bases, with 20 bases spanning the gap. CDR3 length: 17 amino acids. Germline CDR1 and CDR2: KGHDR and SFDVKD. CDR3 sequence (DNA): TGTGCCACCAGTGCTCGGAGGGAGGCTAGCGTTTACAATGAGCAGTTCTTC. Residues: CATSARREASVYNEQFF.

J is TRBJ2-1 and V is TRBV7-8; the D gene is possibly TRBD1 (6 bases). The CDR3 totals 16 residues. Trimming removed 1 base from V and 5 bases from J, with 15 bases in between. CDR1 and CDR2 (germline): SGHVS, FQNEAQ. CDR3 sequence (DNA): TGTGCCAGCAGCTTAGGAGTGACAGGAGATAACAATGAGCAGTTCTTC. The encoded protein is CASSLGVTGDNNEQFF.

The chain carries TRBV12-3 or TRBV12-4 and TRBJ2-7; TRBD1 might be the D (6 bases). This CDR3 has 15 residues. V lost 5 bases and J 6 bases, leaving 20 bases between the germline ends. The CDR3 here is CASSPPDRLLGEQYF. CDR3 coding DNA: TGTGCCAGCAGTCCTCCTGACAGGCTCCTTGGCGAGCAGTACTTC.

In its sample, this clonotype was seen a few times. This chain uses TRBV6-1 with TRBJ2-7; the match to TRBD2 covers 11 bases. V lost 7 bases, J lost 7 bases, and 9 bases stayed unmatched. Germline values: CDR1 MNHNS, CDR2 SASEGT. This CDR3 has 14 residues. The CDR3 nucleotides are TGTGCCAGCACCGTAGCGGGAGGGCCGAGAGAGCAGTACTTC. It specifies CASTVAGGPREQYF.

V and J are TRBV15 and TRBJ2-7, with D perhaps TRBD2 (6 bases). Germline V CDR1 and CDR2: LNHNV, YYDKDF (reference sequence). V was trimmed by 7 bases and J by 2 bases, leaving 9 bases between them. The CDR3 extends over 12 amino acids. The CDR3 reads CATNGGAYEQYF. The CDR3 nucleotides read TGTGCCACCAACGGGGGTGCCTACGAGCAGTACTTC.

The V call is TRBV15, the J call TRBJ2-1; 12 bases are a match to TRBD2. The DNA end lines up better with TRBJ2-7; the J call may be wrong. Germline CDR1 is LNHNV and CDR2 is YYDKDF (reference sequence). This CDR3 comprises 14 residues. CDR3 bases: TGTGCCACCAGCAGAGGGACTAGCGGGGACGAGCAGTACTTC. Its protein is CATSRGTSGDEQYF.

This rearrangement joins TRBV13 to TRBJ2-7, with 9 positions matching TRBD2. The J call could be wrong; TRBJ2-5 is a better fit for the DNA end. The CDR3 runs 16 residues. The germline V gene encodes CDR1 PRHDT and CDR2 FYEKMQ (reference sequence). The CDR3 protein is CASSLLAGNGGETQYF. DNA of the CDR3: TGTGCCAGCAGCCTCCTAGCGGGAAATGGAGGCGAGACCCAGTACTTC.

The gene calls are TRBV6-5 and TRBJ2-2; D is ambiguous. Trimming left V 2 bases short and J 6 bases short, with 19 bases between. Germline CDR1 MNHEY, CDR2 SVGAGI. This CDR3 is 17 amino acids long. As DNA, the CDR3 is TGTGCCAGCAGTTACAACCCCATGGAGATCGTACCCGGGGAGCTGTTTTTT. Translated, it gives CASSYNPMEIVPGELFF.

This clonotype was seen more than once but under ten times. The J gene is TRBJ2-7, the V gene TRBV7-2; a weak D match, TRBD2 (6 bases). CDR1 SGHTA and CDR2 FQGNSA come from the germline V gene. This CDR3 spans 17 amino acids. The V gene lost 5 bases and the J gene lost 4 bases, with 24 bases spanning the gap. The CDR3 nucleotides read TGTGCCAGCAGCCCTACCGCGGGAACACATGTAAAGTACGAGCAGTACTTC. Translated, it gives CASSPTAGTHVKYEQYF.

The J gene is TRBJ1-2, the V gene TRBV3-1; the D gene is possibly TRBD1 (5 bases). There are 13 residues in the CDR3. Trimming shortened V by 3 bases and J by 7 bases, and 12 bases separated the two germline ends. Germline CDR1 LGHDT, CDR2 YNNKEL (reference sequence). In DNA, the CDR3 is TGTGCCAGCAGCCAGGGACCTGCTGGTGGCTACACCTTC. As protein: CASSQGPAGGYTF.

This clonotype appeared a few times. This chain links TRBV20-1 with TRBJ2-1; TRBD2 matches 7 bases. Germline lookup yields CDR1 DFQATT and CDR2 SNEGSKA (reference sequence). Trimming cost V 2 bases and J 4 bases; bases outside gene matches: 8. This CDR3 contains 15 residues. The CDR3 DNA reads TGCAGTGCTAGACCTCGGACTAGTCTTTACAATGAGCAGTTCTTC. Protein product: CSARPRTSLYNEQFF.